Listed below are T cell receptor beta chains from one sample, sequenced in a study of shared clonotypes between healthy human individuals. Sequencing used immunoSEQ multiplex PCR; TCRdb keeps in-frame clones, though not all of them. The sample holds over 2 million clones, 85% to 95% seen once. Sequenced input: naive CD4+ T cells sorted from blood. The receptors derive from a man aged 18 to 30 in good health. Each CDR3 is given with its conserved first and last residue. The D gene is left open where the match is weak. Rows give clone size only sometimes, using once, few, many, or a class for an expanded clone.

j_gene,d_gene,len,v_gene,abundance,CDR3nt,CDR3aa
TRBJ1-2,-,17,TRBV11-2,-,TGTGCCAGCAGCTTAGGAGGGTTCGGCAGAGGGAGCTATGGCTACACCTTC,CASSLGGFGRGSYGYTF
TRBJ1-1,-,18,TRBV19,-,TGTGCCAGTAGTAATTCCCCCAGGGCCCCGCGCTCAAACACTGAAGCTTTCTTT,CASSNSPRAPRSNTEAFF
TRBJ1-3,-,16,TRBV21-1,-,TGTGCCAGCAGCAAACCGCCCCGGAGTTGTGGAAACACCATATATTTT,CASSKPPRSCGNTIYF
TRBJ2-5,TRBD1,14,TRBV25-1,-,TGTGCCAGCAGTGAACAGGGGGCTTGGGAGACCCAGTACTTC,CASSEQGAWETQYF
TRBJ2-7,-,13,TRBV4-1,-,TGCGCCAGCAGCCAAGATTGGGACTACGAGCAGTACTTC,CASSQDWDYEQYF
TRBJ1-4,-,13,TRBV9,-,TGTGCCAGCAGCGTAGGCACACACAATAAACTGTTTTTT,CASSVGTHNKLFF
TRBJ2-3,-,14,TRBV5-4,-,TGTGCCAGCAGCTTTGGGACTCCCACAGATACGCAGTATTTT,CASSFGTPTDTQYF
TRBJ2-7,TRBD2,15,TRBV5-1,-,TGCGCCAGCAGTACACTAGCGGGAGGGACCTACGAGCAGTACTTC,CASSTLAGGTYEQYF
TRBJ2-5,-,14,TRBV11-2,-,TGTGCCAGCAGCTTAGTGGGGGGTCAAGGGACCCAGTACTTC,CASSLVGGQGTQYF
TRBJ1-5,TRBD1,15,TRBV10-1,-,TGCGCCAGCAGTGAGTTTAAGGGGGCGGGTCAGCCCCAGCATTTT,CASSEFKGAGQPQHF
TRBJ1-5,-,15,TRBV12-5,-,TGTGCTAGTGGCTACCCCTCGGCAGTACATCAGCCCCAGCATTTT,CASGYPSAVHQPQHF
TRBJ1-5,TRBD1,15,TRBV19,-,TGTGCCAGTAGTACCCGGGACAGGGGTGGTCAGCCCCAGCATTTT,CASSTRDRGGQPQHF
TRBJ2-5,-,13,TRBV5-1,-,TGCGCCAGCGCCGACATCCTCCAAGAGACCCAGTACTTC,CASADILQETQYF
TRBJ1-1,-,13,TRBV10-3,-,TGTGCCATCAGTGAGTCTGAGAACACTGAAGCTTTCTTT,CAISESENTEAFF
TRBJ2-1,TRBD2,16,TRBV2,-,TGTGCCAGCAGGCTAGCGGGACTAGCGGGGTTGGGTGAGCAGTTCTTC,CASRLAGLAGLGEQFF
TRBJ2-3,-,14,TRBV19,-,TGTGCCAGTGGGATAGGACCCGCTTCGGATACGCAGTATTTT,CASGIGPASDTQYF
TRBJ2-7,TRBD1,16,TRBV10-3,-,TGTGCCATCAGTAGTCCGGGACAGGGTTCCTCCTACGAGCAGTACTTC,CAISSPGQGSSYEQYF
TRBJ1-1,TRBD1,14,TRBV6-5,-,TGTGCCAGCAGCCGACAGGGTTCTTGGACTGAAGCTTTCTTT,CASSRQGSWTEAFF
TRBJ2-7,-,15,TRBV2,-,TGTGCCAGCAGTGAAGGGGGAGGGGGGAGGCGCGAGCAGTACTTC,CASSEGGGGRREQYF
TRBJ1-1,-,15,TRBV6-1,-,TGTGCCAGCAGTGGCAGGGTTCCCTTGAACACTGAAGCTTTCTTT,CASSGRVPLNTEAFF
TRBJ2-3,TRBD2,16,TRBV5-1,-,TGCGCCAGCAGCTTGGAAGCCGGGAGGGCCGGGGATACGCAGTATTTT,CASSLEAGRAGDTQYF
TRBJ2-3,-,11,TRBV29-1,-,TGCAGCGTAGGGGGAACAGATACGCAGTATTTT,CSVGGTDTQYF
TRBJ1-2,TRBD1,16,TRBV5-4,-,TGTGCCAGCAGCTTGGCCATAGGACAGGCCCTCGATGGCTACACCTTC,CASSLAIGQALDGYTF
TRBJ2-1,-,16,TRBV9,once,TGTGCCAGCAGCGTCGGCGCGGTCCAGGTGGGCAATGAGCAGTTCTTC,CASSVGAVQVGNEQFF
TRBJ1-1,-,14,TRBV11-2,-,TGTGCCAGCAGCCCAAAAAATCAGGGGATTGAAGCTTTCTTT,CASSPKNQGIEAFF
TRBJ2-7,-,16,TRBV2,-,TGTGCCAGCAGTGAAGGAGGGCCACTAATAACCTACGAGCAGTACTTC,CASSEGGPLITYEQYF
TRBJ2-1,-,12,TRBV7-9,-,TGTGCCAGCAGCCTACAGGGATTTGAGCAGTTCTTC,CASSLQGFEQFF
TRBJ1-2,TRBD1,12,TRBV10-3,-,TGTGCCATCAGTGAGGCGGGACAGGGATACACCTTC,CAISEAGQGYTF
TRBJ2-7,-,15,TRBV27,once,TGTGCCAGCAGTCTTAGGTGGGGGGCGGGCTACGAGCAGTACTTC,CASSLRWGAGYEQYF
TRBJ1-1,-,12,TRBV27,few,TGTGCCAGCAGTTTTAGGGGCGCTGAAGCTTTCTTT,CASSFRGAEAFF
TRBJ2-1,-,12,TRBV5-1,-,TGCGCCAGCAGCTTGGTAGGTGATGAGCAGTTCTTC,CASSLVGDEQFF
TRBJ2-7,TRBD2,14,TRBV27,once,TGTGCCAGCGCATCCGGGACTAAGACCTACGAGCAGTACTTC,CASASGTKTYEQYF
TRBJ1-4,-,14,TRBV5-1,-,TGCGCCAGCAGCTTGGAAGTTGCCTATGAAAAACTGTTTTTT,CASSLEVAYEKLFF
TRBJ1-2,-,14,TRBV27,-,TGTGCCAGCAGTCGGGGACAACGCAGCTATGGCTACACCTTC,CASSRGQRSYGYTF
TRBJ2-7,-,15,TRBV10-3,-,TGTGCCATCAGTGAACCGGGGAAGAGCTCCTACGAGCAGTACTTC,CAISEPGKSSYEQYF
TRBJ2-7,TRBD2,14,TRBV9,-,TGTGCCAGCGGTCGGGGGACTAGCATTTACGAGCAGTACTTC,CASGRGTSIYEQYF
TRBJ2-3,TRBD2,19,TRBV10-3,-,TGTGCCATCTCTCCCGGGACTAGCGGGAGGGCCTTGGGCACAGATACGCAGTATTTT,CAISPGTSGRALGTDTQYF
TRBJ2-1,TRBD2,16,TRBV5-1,-,TGCGCCAGCAGCTTCAGTCTGGCGGGAGGGTTGGGTGAGCAGTTCTTC,CASSFSLAGGLGEQFF
TRBJ2-3,-,16,TRBV28,-,TGTGCCAGCAGTTCCGGCCGGGCGGGTGGCACAGATACGCAGTATTTT,CASSSGRAGGTDTQYF
TRBJ2-1,-,11,TRBV7-2,few,TGTGCCAGCAGCTTAGCCAATGAGCAGTTCTTC,CASSLANEQFF
TRBJ2-2,TRBD1,15,TRBV2,-,TGTGCCAGCAGAACGGACAGGGGTAACACCGGGGAGCTGTTTTTT,CASRTDRGNTGELFF
TRBJ1-2,-,15,TRBV27,-,TGTGCCAGCAGTTTAGGTGGAGGATCTGGAATTGGCTACACCTTC,CASSLGGGSGIGYTF
TRBJ1-1,TRBD1,17,TRBV12-5,-,TGTGCTAGTGGACAAAACTCGAGGGGACAGGGGTATACTGAAGCTTTCTTT,CASGQNSRGQGYTEAFF
TRBJ2-1,-,12,TRBV30,-,TGTGCCTGGAGTGTAACTGCGTACGAGCAGTTCTTC,CAWSVTAYEQFF
TRBJ2-7,-,11,TRBV5-6,-,TGTGCCAGCAGCTTGCCGGACGAGCAGTACTTC,CASSLPDEQYF
TRBJ2-3,TRBD1,15,TRBV12-5,-,TGTGCTAGTGGAACAGGGGGGTTGCGGGCAGATACGCAGTATTTT,CASGTGGLRADTQYF
TRBJ2-5,TRBD1,11,TRBV19,-,TGTGCCAGCCGGACAGGAGAGACCCAGTACTTC,CASRTGETQYF
TRBJ2-6,TRBD1,16,TRBV11-2,-,TGTGCCAGCAGCTGGGACAGGGTCTCTGGGGCCAACGTCCTGACTTTC,CASSWDRVSGANVLTF
TRBJ1-5,-,14,TRBV6-1,-,TGTGCCAGCAGTGAACCTGGACAGTATCAGCCCCAGCATTTT,CASSEPGQYQPQHF
TRBJ2-3,TRBD1,15,TRBV4-3,-,TGCGCCAGCAGCAATGGGGACAGGGCAACAGATACGCAGTATTTT,CASSNGDRATDTQYF
TRBJ2-3,TRBD2,16,TRBV11-3,-,TGTGCCAGCAGCTTAGGTGGACTAGCGGGGGCAGATACGCAGTATTTT,CASSLGGLAGADTQYF
TRBJ2-5,-,12,TRBV29-1,-,TGCAGCGTTGTCAGGGGGGGAGAGACCCAGTACTTC,CSVVRGGETQYF
TRBJ2-2,TRBD1,14,TRBV11-3,-,TGTGCCAGCAGCAATCAGGGGGAGACCGGGGAGCTGTTTTTT,CASSNQGETGELFF
TRBJ1-1,-,15,TRBV18,-,TGTGCCAGCTCACCAGGAGGGATAATGAACACTGAAGCTTTCTTT,CASSPGGIMNTEAFF
TRBJ1-5,-,15,TRBV9,once,TGTGCCAGCAGCCCAGGTGGGCAGAGCAATCAGCCCCAGCATTTT,CASSPGGQSNQPQHF
TRBJ2-1,TRBD1,15,TRBV5-1,-,TGCGCCAGCAGCTCGGGACAGTTAGGGGCCAATGAGCAGTTCTTC,CASSSGQLGANEQFF
TRBJ1-1,-,15,TRBV11-2,-,TGTGCCAGCAGCTTTTCCAGGGATTTGCCCACTGAAGCTTTCTTT,CASSFSRDLPTEAFF